Below, 9 T cell receptor beta chains from the same sample are listed, as sequenced in a study of beta chain features in type 1 diabetes. Study-wide findings and caveats: Shorter TCRB CDR3s, moderately but significantly so, were found in Type 1 diabetes patients in all four CD4+ subsets.

Their target antigens are unknown. The entirety of the isolated RNA underwent reverse transcription, so expressed TCRB transcripts were sequenced. Data came from immunoSEQ multiplex PCR; TCRdb stores just in-frame clones and leaves some out. Of 500,000 to 800,000 clones in the sample, roughly 12% were seen once. The sequenced sample was naive CD4+ T cells from blood. All receptors derive from a man aged 30 to 45 with type 1 diabetes.

This clone was observed a handful of times. J is TRBJ2-7 and V is TRBV28; D might be TRBD1 (5 bases). From germline, CDR1 is MDHEN and CDR2 SYDVKM. The CDR3 contains 11 residues. The CDR3 sequence is CSCAGRYEQYF. The CDR3 DNA follows: TGTTCCTGCGCAGGGCGGTACGAGCAGTACTTC.

This clone was seen a few times. The chain employs TRBV4-1 and TRBJ1-1; 8 bases line up with TRBD1. There are 17 residues in the CDR3. The V and J ends lost 0 bases and 0 bases, in that order; junction bases with no gene match: 6. Germline V gives CDR1 MGHRA, CDR2 YSYEKL. CDR3 sequence reads: CASSQDSRGLMNTEAFF. The CDR3 nucleotides are TGCGCCAGCAGCCAAGATTCCAGGGGGCTGATGAACACTGAAGCTTTCTTT.

The rearrangement joins TRBV5-5 to TRBJ2-1; no reliable D call. Germline V gives CDR1 SGHKS, CDR2 YYEKEE (reference sequence). This CDR3 spans 12 amino acids. V shed 4 bases and J shed 7 bases, with 9 bases lying between them. The CDR3 DNA is TGTGCCAGCAGCCCAAATGGTAATGAGCAGTTCTTC. As protein: CASSPNGNEQFF.

Regarding this clone: The same CDR3 is also encoded by other DNA sequences in this sample. The rearrangement links TRBV6-5 to TRBJ2-5, with D tentatively TRBD2 (6 bases). V gave up 2 bases and J gave up 2 bases, with 6 bases separating them. CDR3 length equals 13 residues. Per the germline V gene, CDR1 is MNHEY and CDR2 is SVGAGI. This CDR3 reads CASSYGGQETQYF. Here the CDR3 DNA reads TGTGCCAGCAGTTACGGAGGGCAAGAGACCCAGTACTTC.

The rearrangement joins TRBV29-1 to TRBJ2-3, with 9 bases identical to TRBD2. Germline CDR1 reads SQVTM; CDR2 reads ANQGSEA. Trimming cost V 1 base and J 2 bases; bases outside gene matches: 4. The CDR3 is 15 amino acids. This CDR3 is CSVEVLAGNTDTQYF. CDR3 DNA sequence: TGCAGCGTTGAAGTGCTAGCGGGGAACACAGATACGCAGTATTTT.

The chain employs TRBV28 and TRBJ2-3; TRBD1 is a possible D gene (5 bases). Trimming left V 5 bases short and J 6 bases short, with 18 bases between. The CDR3 consists of 15 residues. The V gene's germline CDR1 is MDHEN and CDR2 SYDVKM. The CDR3 sequence: CASSMPAGLTDTQYF. CDR3 bases: TGTGCCAGCAGTATGCCGGCAGGGCTAACGGATACGCAGTATTTT.

The rearrangement links TRBV7-9 to TRBJ1-2; 7 nucleotides match TRBD1. The V and J ends lost 5 bases and 6 bases, in that order; junction bases with no gene match: 6. From germline, CDR1 is SEHNR and CDR2 FQNEAQ (reference sequence). The CDR3 loop spans 13 amino acids. The DNA of the CDR3 is TGTGCCAGCAGCACCTTGGACAGGAATGGCTACACCTTC. Encoded protein: CASSTLDRNGYTF.

This clone was seen only a few times. J is TRBJ2-6 and V is TRBV5-6, with D possibly matching TRBD1 (6 bases). V shed 2 bases and J shed 2 bases, with 14 bases lying between them. CDR1 and CDR2 from the germline V gene are SGHDT and YYEEEE. CDR3 length equals 17 residues. CDR3 sequence reads: CASSFQGRITGANVLTF. CDR3 in DNA: TGTGCCAGCAGCTTTCAGGGGAGAATCACTGGGGCCAACGTCCTGACTTTC.

The chain joins TRBV6-6 to TRBJ1-2, with 7 bases that match TRBD1. V lost 5 bases and J lost 6; bases outside the gene matches: 6. This CDR3 has 13 amino acids. Germline-derived CDR1 and CDR2 are MNHNY and SVGAGI (reference sequence). The CDR3 spells CASSPGGIDGYTF. CDR3 nucleotide sequence: TGTGCCAGCAGTCCAGGGGGGATCGATGGCTACACCTTC.